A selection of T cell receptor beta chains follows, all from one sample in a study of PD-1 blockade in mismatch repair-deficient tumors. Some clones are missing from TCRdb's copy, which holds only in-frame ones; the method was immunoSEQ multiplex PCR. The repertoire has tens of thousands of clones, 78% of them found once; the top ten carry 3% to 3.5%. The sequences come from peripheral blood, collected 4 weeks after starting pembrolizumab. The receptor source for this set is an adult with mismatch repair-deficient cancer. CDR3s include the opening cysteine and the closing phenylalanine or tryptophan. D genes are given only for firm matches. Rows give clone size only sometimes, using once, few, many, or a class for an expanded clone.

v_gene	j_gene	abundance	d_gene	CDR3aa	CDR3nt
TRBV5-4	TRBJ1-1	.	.	CASSLGYRVMNTEAFF	TGTGCCAGCAGCTTGGGTTACCGGGTCATGAACACTGAAGCTTTCTTT
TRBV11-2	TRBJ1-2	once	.	CASSQDRTYGYTF	TGTGCCAGCAGCCAGGACAGAACCTATGGCTACACCTTC
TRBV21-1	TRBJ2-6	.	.	CASLAQANVLTF	TGTGCCAGCCTCGCGCAGGCCAACGTCCTGACTTTC
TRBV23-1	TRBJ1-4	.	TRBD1	CASTQGGGNEKLFF	TGCGCCAGCACGCAGGGGGGCGGGAATGAAAAACTGTTTTTT
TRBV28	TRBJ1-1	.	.	CASSPLHRVSNTEAFF	TGTGCCAGCAGTCCCTTGCACAGGGTGTCGAACACTGAAGCTTTCTTT
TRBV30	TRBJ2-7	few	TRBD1	CACATGGEQYF	TGTGCCTGTGCTACAGGGGGCGAGCAGTACTTC
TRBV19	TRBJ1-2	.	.	CASSDYGYTF	TGTGCCAGTAGTGACTATGGCTACACCTTC
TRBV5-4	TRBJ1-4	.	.	CASSSAGEGREKLFF	TGTGCCAGCAGCTCTGCCGGGGAAGGGCGGGAAAAACTGTTTTTT
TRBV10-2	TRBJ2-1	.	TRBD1	CASSEVFKDRGVPFF	TGCGCCAGCAGTGAGGTGTTTAAGGACAGGGGGGTTCCGTTCTTC
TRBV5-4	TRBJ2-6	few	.	CASTPEAGANVLTF	TGTGCCAGCACCCCAGAAGCTGGGGCCAACGTCCTGACTTTC
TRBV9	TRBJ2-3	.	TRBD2	CASSVGAGGLVGTDTQYF	TGTGCCAGCAGCGTAGGTGCGGGAGGGCTGGTCGGCACAGATACGCAGTATTTT
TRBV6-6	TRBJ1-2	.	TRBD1	CASSWDRSYGYTF	TGTGCCAGCAGTTGGGACAGGTCCTATGGCTACACCTTC
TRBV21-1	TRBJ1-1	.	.	CASNYHLQGWGTEAFF	TGTGCCAGCAACTATCACTTACAGGGGTGGGGCACTGAAGCTTTCTTT
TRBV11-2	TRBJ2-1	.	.	CASTGRTSSYNEQFF	TGTGCCAGCACCGGCAGGACCTCCTCCTACAATGAGCAGTTCTTC
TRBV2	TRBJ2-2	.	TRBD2	CASSAGVGTGELFF	TGTGCCAGCAGCGCGGGAGTTGGAACCGGGGAGCTGTTTTTT
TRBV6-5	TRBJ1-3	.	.	CASSSARDNTGNTIYF	TGTGCCAGCAGTTCAGCCCGGGACAACACTGGAAACACCATATATTTT
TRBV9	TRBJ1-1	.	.	CASSGGGTSNTEAFF	TGTGCCAGCAGCGGGGGGGGAACTTCGAACACTGAAGCTTTCTTT
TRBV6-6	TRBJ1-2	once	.	CASNPSGGRGGYTF	TGTGCCAGCAATCCCTCGGGGGGACGGGGGGGCTACACCTTC
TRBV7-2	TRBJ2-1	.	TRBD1	CASSLEGQEYNEQFF	TGTGCCAGCAGCCTAGAGGGACAGGAATACAATGAGCAGTTCTTC
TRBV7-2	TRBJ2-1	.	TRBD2	CASSVQGLAGANEQFF	TGTGCCAGCAGCGTCCAGGGACTAGCGGGAGCAAATGAGCAGTTCTTC
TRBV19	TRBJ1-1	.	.	CASRIRWTEMGEAFF	TGTGCCAGTCGTATTCGGTGGACGGAAATGGGTGAAGCTTTCTTT
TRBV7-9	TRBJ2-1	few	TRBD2	CASSPPFRLAGLKSEQFF	TGTGCCAGCAGCCCCCCTTTTCGGCTAGCGGGATTAAAAAGTGAGCAGTTCTTC
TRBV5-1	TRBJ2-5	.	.	CASSGREAQYF	TGCGCCAGCAGCGGAAGAGAGGCCCAGTACTTC
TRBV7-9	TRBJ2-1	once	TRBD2	CASSPRVAGFRPNEQFF	TGTGCCAGCAGCCCCCGCGTAGCGGGATTCAGGCCCAATGAGCAGTTCTTC